The subject of this entry is one T cell receptor beta chain. Its antigen remains unknown. The germline gene is not matched at one end of the junction; a read error may be the cause. The CDR3 has 16 residues. Germline V gene lookup returns CDR1 SGHVS and CDR2 FQNEAQ. These data are taken from a study of T cell repertoires in cytomegalovirus infection. The wider study: The authors used CMV epitopes that were HLA-C-restricted (recently identified) and HLA-B-restricted (well studied). Signatures in public TCR beta sequences pointed to both CMV infection and matching HLA type. Study observations and caveats: Cumulative public TCR beta family frequency identified CMV carriers with the relevant HLA. Predominance within the ex vivo response was attributable to HLA-C-restricted CMV-specific TCR beta clonotypes.

TCRdb used MiXCR to reprocess the reads, holding one entry per CDR3 protein. The top ten clones hold 10% to 15% of a sample with fewer than 1,000,000 distinct CDR3 sequences, approximately 31% of them seen once. The receptor was derived from a human donor in good health (CMV status not recorded). Some clones in this sample may be carry-over from other donors' samples. The starting material was cultured CD8+ T cells from PBMCs, obtained from culture after CMV antigen stimulation. The chain combines TRBV7-8 with TRBJ2-3, with 7 bases identical to TRBD2. The CDR3 coding sequence is TGTGACAGCAGCTTCGGGGGGTGGGGTAGCACAGATACGCAGTATTTT. The encoded protein is CDSSFGGWGSTDTQYF.